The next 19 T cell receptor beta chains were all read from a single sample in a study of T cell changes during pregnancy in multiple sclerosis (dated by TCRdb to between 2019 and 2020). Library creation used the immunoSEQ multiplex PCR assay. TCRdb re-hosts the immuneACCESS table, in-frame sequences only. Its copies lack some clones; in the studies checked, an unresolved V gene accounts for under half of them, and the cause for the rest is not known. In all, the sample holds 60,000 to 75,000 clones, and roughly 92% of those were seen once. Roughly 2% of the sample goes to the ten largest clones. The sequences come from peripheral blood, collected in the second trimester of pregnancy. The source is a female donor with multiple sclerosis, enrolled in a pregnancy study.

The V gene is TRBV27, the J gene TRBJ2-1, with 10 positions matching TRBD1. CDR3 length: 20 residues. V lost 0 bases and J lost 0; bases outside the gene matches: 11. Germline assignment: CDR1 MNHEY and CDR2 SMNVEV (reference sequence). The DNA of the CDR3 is TGTGCCAGCAGTTTATCGCGACAGGGGGCAAGTGGATACTCCTACAATGAGCAGTTCTTC. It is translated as CASSLSRQGASGYSYNEQFF.

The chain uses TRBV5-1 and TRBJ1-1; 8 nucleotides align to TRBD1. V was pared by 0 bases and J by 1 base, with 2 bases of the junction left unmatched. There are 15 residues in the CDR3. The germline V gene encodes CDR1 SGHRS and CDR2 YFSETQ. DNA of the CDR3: TGCGCCAGCAGCTTGGACGGACAGGGGAACACTGAAGCTTTCTTT. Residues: CASSLDGQGNTEAFF.

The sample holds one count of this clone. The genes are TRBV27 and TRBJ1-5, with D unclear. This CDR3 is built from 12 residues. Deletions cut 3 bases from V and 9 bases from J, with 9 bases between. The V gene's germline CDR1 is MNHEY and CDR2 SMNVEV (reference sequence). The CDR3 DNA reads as TGTGCCAGCAGTTTTTGGGGAGGGCCCCAGCATTTT. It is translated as CASSFWGGPQHF.

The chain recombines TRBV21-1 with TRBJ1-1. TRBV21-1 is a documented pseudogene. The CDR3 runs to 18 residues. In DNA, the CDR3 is TGTGCCAGCAGCAAACCGCCGGAGGGGAGGGCCCGGAGCACTGAAGCTTTCTTT. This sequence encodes CASSKPPEGRARSTEAFF.

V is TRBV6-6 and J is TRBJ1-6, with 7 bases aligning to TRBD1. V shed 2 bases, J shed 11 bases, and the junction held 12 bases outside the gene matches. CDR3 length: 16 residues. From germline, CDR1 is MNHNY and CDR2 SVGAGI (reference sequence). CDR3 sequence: CASSYNVRDSGTPLHF. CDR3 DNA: TGTGCCAGCAGTTACAATGTTCGGGACAGTGGGACACCCCTCCACTTT.

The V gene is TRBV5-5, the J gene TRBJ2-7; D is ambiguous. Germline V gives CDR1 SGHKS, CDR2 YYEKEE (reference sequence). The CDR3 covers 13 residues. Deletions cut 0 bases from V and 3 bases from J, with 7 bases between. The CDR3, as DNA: TGTGCCAGCAGCTTGGTACAGTACTACGAGCAGTACTTC. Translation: CASSLVQYYEQYF.

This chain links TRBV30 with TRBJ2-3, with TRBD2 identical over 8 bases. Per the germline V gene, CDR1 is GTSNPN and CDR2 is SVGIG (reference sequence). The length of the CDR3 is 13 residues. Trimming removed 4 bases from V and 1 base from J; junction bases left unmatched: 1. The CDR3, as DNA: TGTGCCTGGATGCGGGGGGGCACAGATACGCAGTATTTT. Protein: CAWMRGGTDTQYF.

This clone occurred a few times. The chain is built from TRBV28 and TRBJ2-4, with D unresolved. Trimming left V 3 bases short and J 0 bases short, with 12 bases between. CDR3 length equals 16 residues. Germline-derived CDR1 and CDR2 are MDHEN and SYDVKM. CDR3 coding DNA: TGTGCCAGCAGTTTTGGAGTTGACCTAGCCAAAAACATTCAGTACTTC. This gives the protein CASSFGVDLAKNIQYF.

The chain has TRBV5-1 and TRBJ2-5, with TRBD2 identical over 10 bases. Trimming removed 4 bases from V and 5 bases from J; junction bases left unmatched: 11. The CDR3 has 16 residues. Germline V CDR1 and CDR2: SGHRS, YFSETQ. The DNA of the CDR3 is TGCGCCAGCAGCCCCCTCACTAGCGGGGTCGCGGAGACCCAGTACTTC. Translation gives CASSPLTSGVAETQYF. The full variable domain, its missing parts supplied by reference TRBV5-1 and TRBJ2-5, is KAGVTQTPRYLIKTRGQQVTLSCSPISGHRSVSWYQQTPGQGLQFLFEYFSETQRNKGNFPGRFSGRQFSNSRSEMNVSTLELGDSALYLCASSPLTSGVAETQYFGPGTRLLVL.

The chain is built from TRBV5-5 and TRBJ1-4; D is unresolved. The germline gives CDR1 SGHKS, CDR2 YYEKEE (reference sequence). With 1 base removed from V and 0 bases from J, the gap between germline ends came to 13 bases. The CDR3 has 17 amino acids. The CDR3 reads CASSLLGVAATNEKLFF. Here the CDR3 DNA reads TGTGCCAGCAGCTTGTTGGGAGTCGCCGCAACTAATGAAAAACTGTTTTTT.

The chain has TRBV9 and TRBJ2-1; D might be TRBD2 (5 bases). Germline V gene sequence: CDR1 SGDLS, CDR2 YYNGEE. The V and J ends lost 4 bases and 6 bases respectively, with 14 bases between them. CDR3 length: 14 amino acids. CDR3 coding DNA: TGTGCCAGCAGCACCTCTGGAGGTCGCAATGAGCAGTTCTTC. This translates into CASSTSGGRNEQFF.

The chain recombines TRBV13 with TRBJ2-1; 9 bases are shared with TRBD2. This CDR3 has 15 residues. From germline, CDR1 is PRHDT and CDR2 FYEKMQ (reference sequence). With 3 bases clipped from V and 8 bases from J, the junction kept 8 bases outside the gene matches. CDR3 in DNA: TGTGCCAGCAGCTTTTGGCGGGGGGGCCCAGATGAGCAGTTCTTC. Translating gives CASSFWRGGPDEQFF.

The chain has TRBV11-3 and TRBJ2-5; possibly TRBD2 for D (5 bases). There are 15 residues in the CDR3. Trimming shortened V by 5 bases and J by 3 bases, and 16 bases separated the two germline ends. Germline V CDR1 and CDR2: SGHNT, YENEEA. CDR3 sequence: CASSRSRGREETQYF. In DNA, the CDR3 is TGTGCCAGCAGCCGAAGTCGGGGTCGCGAAGAGACCCAGTACTTC. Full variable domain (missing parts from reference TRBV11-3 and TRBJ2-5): EAGVVQSPRYKIIEKKQPVAFWCNPISGHNTLYWYLQNLGQGPELLIRYENEEAVDDSQLPKDRFSAERLKGVDSTLKIQPAELGDSAVYLCASSRSRGREETQYFGPGTRLLVL.

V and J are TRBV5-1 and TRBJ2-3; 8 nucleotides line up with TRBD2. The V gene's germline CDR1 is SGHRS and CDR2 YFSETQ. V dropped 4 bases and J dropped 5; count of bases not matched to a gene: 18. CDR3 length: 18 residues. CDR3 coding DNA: TGCGCCAGCAGCCCTAAATTCCCCCCCGGGGGGGCCGGAGATACGCAGTATTTT. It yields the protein CASSPKFPPGGAGDTQYF.

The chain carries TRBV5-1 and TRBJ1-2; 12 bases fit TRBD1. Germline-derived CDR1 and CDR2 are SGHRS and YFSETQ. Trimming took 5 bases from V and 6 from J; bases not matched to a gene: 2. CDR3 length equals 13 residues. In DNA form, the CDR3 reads TGCGCCAGCAGGCGGGACAGGGGGCATGGCTACACCTTC. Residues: CASRRDRGHGYTF.

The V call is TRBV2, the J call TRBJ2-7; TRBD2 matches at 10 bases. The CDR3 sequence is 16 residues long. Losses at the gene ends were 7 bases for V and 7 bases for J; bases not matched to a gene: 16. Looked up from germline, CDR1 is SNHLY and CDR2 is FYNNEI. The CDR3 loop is CASKRKTSGKSGEQYF. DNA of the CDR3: TGTGCCAGCAAAAGGAAAACTAGCGGGAAATCAGGAGAGCAGTACTTC.

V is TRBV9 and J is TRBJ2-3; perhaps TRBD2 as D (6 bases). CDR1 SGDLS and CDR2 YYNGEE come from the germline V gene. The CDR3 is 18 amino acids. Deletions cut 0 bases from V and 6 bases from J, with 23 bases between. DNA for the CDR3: TGTGCCAGCAGCGTAGGTAGGGCGCGACTAGGTGGTCGGGATACGCAGTATTTT. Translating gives CASSVGRARLGGRDTQYF.

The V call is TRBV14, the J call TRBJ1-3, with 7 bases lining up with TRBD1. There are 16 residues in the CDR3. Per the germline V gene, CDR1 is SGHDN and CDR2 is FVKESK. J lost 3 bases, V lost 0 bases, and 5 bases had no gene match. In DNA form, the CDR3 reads TGTGCCAGCAGCCAAGATGGGGACAGTTATGGAAACACCATATATTTT. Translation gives CASSQDGDSYGNTIYF.

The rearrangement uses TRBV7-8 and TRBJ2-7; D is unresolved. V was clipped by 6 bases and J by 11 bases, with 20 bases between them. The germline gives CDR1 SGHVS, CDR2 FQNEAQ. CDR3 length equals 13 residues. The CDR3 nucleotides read TGTGCCAGCAGTTCGGTCTCGCCCGAGTTGAAGTACTTC. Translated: CASSSVSPELKYF.